What follows are 7 T cell receptor beta chains derived from one specimen sequenced in a study of cytomegalovirus exposure and HLA in healthy donors. This PCR relied on a set of 60 Vbeta primers and 13 Jbeta primers. Profiled with immunoSEQ multiplex PCR; TCRdb holds only in-frame clones, not every one. The sample shows under 200,000 clones, roughly 79% of them seen only once. The sequenced material came from PBMCs. Receptors were obtained from a woman aged 45-60 years in good health and CMV-seronegative.

The CDR3 region is CASSQDQGTGELFF. CDR3 DNA sequence: TGCGCCAGCAGCCAAGATCAGGGGACCGGGGAGCTGTTTTTT. The chain recombines TRBV4-3 with TRBJ2-2, with a possible D match to TRBD1 (6 bases). Germline loops: CDR1 LGHNA, CDR2 YSLEER. The CDR3 is 14 residues long. The V and J ends lost 0 bases and 5 bases respectively, with 7 bases between them.

The V gene is TRBV29-1, the J gene TRBJ2-3; possibly TRBD2 for D (5 bases). Trimming pared 4 bases from V and 2 bases from J, leaving 7 bases between. This CDR3 contains 12 residues. CDR1 and CDR2 (germline): SQVTM, ANQGSEA. CDR3 nucleotides: TGCAGCGTTGCCCGGGACACAGATACGCAGTATTTT. Translation: CSVARDTDTQYF.

The CDR3 nucleotides are TGTGCCAGCGCAACAGGCCAGCTTGACACAGATACGCAGTATTTT. Its protein is CASATGQLDTDTQYF. The rearrangement links TRBV6-5 to TRBJ2-3; D may be TRBD1 (5 bases). V shed 8 bases and J shed 2 bases, with 17 bases lying between them. This CDR3 has 15 amino acids. Germline values: CDR1 MNHEY, CDR2 SVGAGI.

The chain is built from TRBV5-4 and TRBJ2-5, with D hard to call. Germline CDR1 and CDR2: SGHNT and YYREEE (reference sequence). The CDR3 spans 12 residues. Trimming left V 4 bases short and J 0 bases short, with 4 bases between. The DNA for the CDR3 is TGTGCCAGCAGCCGGTACCAAGAGACCCAGTACTTC. Its protein product is CASSRYQETQYF.

The chain has TRBV5-4 and TRBJ2-7; D perhaps matches TRBD1 (6 bases). Trimming took 3 bases from V and 7 from J, leaving 14 bases between them. The CDR3 spans 13 residues. Germline assignment: CDR1 SGHNT and CDR2 YYREEE (reference sequence). The CDR3 loop is CASSSWDTQEQYF. Written as DNA, the CDR3 is TGTGCCAGCAGCTCATGGGACACTCAGGAGCAGTACTTC.

The chain has TRBV7-9 and TRBJ2-3; 11 bases agree with TRBD2. With 5 bases clipped from V and 6 bases from J, the junction kept 10 bases outside the gene matches. The CDR3 contains 16 residues. Germline V lookup: CDR1 SEHNR, CDR2 FQNEAQ (reference sequence). The CDR3, as DNA: TGTGCCAGCAGCCCGGGACTAGCGGATGGCTTTGATACGCAGTATTTT. Protein: CASSPGLADGFDTQYF.

The chain employs TRBV28 and TRBJ1-2; tentatively, D is TRBD1 (5 bases). This CDR3 contains 16 residues. Germline V CDR1 and CDR2: MDHEN, SYDVKM. V shed 6 bases and J shed 6 bases, with 23 bases lying between them. The CDR3 loop is CASRSSRVRYGNGYTF. The CDR3 DNA is TGTGCCAGCAGAAGCTCCAGGGTTAGGTATGGAAATGGCTACACCTTC.